These T cell receptor beta chains were read from a single sample in a study of TIL therapy for anti-PD-1-resistant metastatic lung cancer. Sequencing was performed with immunoSEQ multiplex PCR; in TCRdb, only in-frame clones are kept and a portion is missing. Found here are 55,000 or so clones, approximately 75% of them singletons; the top ten hold nearly 3%. This specimen was blood, taken at baseline. The receptors were sampled from a person between 25 and 80 years old with non-small cell lung cancer. Both conserved end residues are part of each CDR3. Each record gives: clone size, V gene, D gene, J gene, CDR3 protein, CDR3 DNA. A D gene is named only where the DNA matches it firmly. The size entry is marked missing in some rows and otherwise reads once, few, many or a size class.

clone size: NA
V gene: TRBV7-2
D gene: NA
J gene: TRBJ2-2
CDR3 protein: CASSPGPGDTGELFF
CDR3 DNA: TGTGCCAGCAGCCCGGGACCGGGGGACACCGGGGAGCTGTTTTTT

clone size: few
V gene: TRBV10-1
D gene: TRBD2
J gene: TRBJ2-7
CDR3 protein: CASSASGRGDRQYF
CDR3 DNA: TGCGCCAGCAGCGCCAGCGGGAGGGGAGACCGGCAGTACTTC

clone size: NA
V gene: TRBV3-1/TRBV3-2
D gene: NA
J gene: TRBJ1-3
CDR3 protein: CASSPTGGAGNTIYF
CDR3 DNA: TGTGCCAGCAGTCCCACCGGGGGCGCTGGAAACACCATATATTTT

clone size: few
V gene: TRBV9
D gene: NA
J gene: TRBJ1-2
CDR3 protein: CASSPGLGYGYTF
CDR3 DNA: TGTGCCAGCAGCCCGGGGTTAGGGTACGGCTACACCTTC

clone size: NA
V gene: TRBV11-1
D gene: TRBD1
J gene: TRBJ2-5
CDR3 protein: CASSLQGGHQETQYF
CDR3 DNA: TGTGCCAGCAGCCTACAGGGGGGCCACCAAGAGACCCAGTACTTC

clone size: NA
V gene: TRBV2
D gene: NA
J gene: TRBJ2-2
CDR3 protein: CAIASGELFF
CDR3 DNA: TGTGCCATTGCGTCCGGGGAGCTGTTTTTT

clone size: NA
V gene: TRBV6-2/TRBV6-3
D gene: NA
J gene: TRBJ2-3
CDR3 protein: CASSYRDVDTQYF
CDR3 DNA: TGTGCCAGCAGTTACCGCGACGTGGATACGCAGTATTTT

clone size: NA
V gene: TRBV7-2
D gene: NA
J gene: TRBJ2-5
CDR3 protein: CASSFSNSRETQYF
CDR3 DNA: TGTGCCAGCAGCTTCTCGAATAGCAGAGAGACCCAGTACTTC

clone size: NA
V gene: TRBV5-1
D gene: NA
J gene: TRBJ1-5
CDR3 protein: CASSLDGVGNQPQHF
CDR3 DNA: TGCGCCAGCAGCTTGGACGGGGTGGGCAATCAGCCCCAGCATTTT

clone size: NA
V gene: TRBV2
D gene: NA
J gene: TRBJ2-3
CDR3 protein: CASSEWRGDTQYF
CDR3 DNA: TGTGCCAGCAGTGAATGGCGAGGCGATACGCAGTATTTT

clone size: NA
V gene: TRBV21-1
D gene: NA
J gene: TRBJ1-5
CDR3 protein: CASTGQGPQPQHF
CDR3 DNA: TGTGCCAGCACGGGACAGGGACCTCAGCCCCAGCATTTT

clone size: NA
V gene: TRBV6-9
D gene: TRBD1
J gene: TRBJ2-1
CDR3 protein: CASRRKQILGQGGQFF
CDR3 DNA: TGTGCCAGCAGGAGAAAGCAAATCTTAGGACAGGGCGGGCAGTTCTTC

clone size: NA
V gene: TRBV5-1
D gene: NA
J gene: TRBJ1-1
CDR3 protein: CASSKDSGASGAFF
CDR3 DNA: TGCGCCAGCAGCAAAGACTCCGGGGCGAGTGGAGCTTTCTTT

clone size: NA
V gene: TRBV12-3/TRBV12-4
D gene: TRBD1
J gene: TRBJ1-5
CDR3 protein: CASKQGANQPQHF
CDR3 DNA: TGTGCCAGTAAACAGGGGGCGAATCAGCCCCAGCATTTT

clone size: NA
V gene: TRBV7-2
D gene: NA
J gene: TRBJ2-3
CDR3 protein: CASSPRLSTDTQYF
CDR3 DNA: TGTGCCAGCAGCCCCCGACTCAGCACAGATACGCAGTATTTT

clone size: NA
V gene: TRBV3-1/TRBV3-2
D gene: NA
J gene: TRBJ1-3
CDR3 protein: CASSPDSGGNTIYF
CDR3 DNA: TGTGCCAGCAGCCCGGACAGCGGTGGAAACACCATATATTTT

clone size: NA
V gene: TRBV28
D gene: NA
J gene: TRBJ2-4
CDR3 protein: CASRGPSKYLAKNIQYF
CDR3 DNA: TGTGCCAGCAGGGGTCCTAGCAAATATTTAGCCAAAAACATTCAGTACTTC

clone size: NA
V gene: TRBV7-2
D gene: NA
J gene: TRBJ1-5
CDR3 protein: CASSPGENQPQHF
CDR3 DNA: TGTGCCAGCAGCCCAGGGGAAAATCAGCCCCAGCATTTT

clone size: NA
V gene: TRBV6-5
D gene: NA
J gene: TRBJ2-2
CDR3 protein: CASSYQAAETGELFF
CDR3 DNA: TGTGCCAGCAGTTACCAAGCGGCGGAGACCGGGGAGCTGTTTTTT

clone size: NA
V gene: TRBV7-9
D gene: NA
J gene: TRBJ2-5
CDR3 protein: CASSQNRDIQETQYF
CDR3 DNA: TGTGCCAGCAGCCAAAATCGGGACATACAAGAGACCCAGTACTTC

clone size: NA
V gene: TRBV9
D gene: TRBD1
J gene: TRBJ1-4
CDR3 protein: CASSVRQGGEKLFF
CDR3 DNA: TGTGCCAGCAGCGTAAGACAGGGGGGAGAAAAACTGTTTTTT

clone size: few
V gene: TRBV7-9
D gene: NA
J gene: TRBJ2-1
CDR3 protein: CASSLTLIGQPSEQFF
CDR3 DNA: TGTGCCAGCAGCTTAACCCTCATCGGACAGCCTAGTGAGCAGTTCTTC

clone size: NA
V gene: TRBV29-1
D gene: NA
J gene: TRBJ1-2
CDR3 protein: CSVGEGYGYTF
CDR3 DNA: TGCAGCGTTGGAGAGGGTTATGGCTACACCTTC

clone size: medium-sized
V gene: TRBV4-1
D gene: NA
J gene: TRBJ1-4
CDR3 protein: CASSQRQTERMGLFF
CDR3 DNA: TGCGCCAGCAGCCAAAGACAGACGGAGAGGATGGGGCTGTTTTTT

clone size: NA
V gene: TRBV24-1
D gene: NA
J gene: TRBJ2-1
CDR3 protein: CATMRSSYNEQFF
CDR3 DNA: TGTGCCACCATGAGAAGCTCCTACAATGAGCAGTTCTTC

clone size: NA
V gene: TRBV4-3
D gene: NA
J gene: TRBJ2-1
CDR3 protein: CASSQEMGPYNEQFF
CDR3 DNA: TGCGCCAGCAGCCAGGAGATGGGTCCCTACAATGAGCAGTTCTTC

clone size: NA
V gene: TRBV7-6
D gene: NA
J gene: TRBJ2-1
CDR3 protein: CASSPDMSSYNEQFF
CDR3 DNA: TGTGCCAGCAGCCCTGATATGAGCTCCTACAATGAGCAGTTCTTC

clone size: NA
V gene: TRBV13
D gene: TRBD2
J gene: TRBJ2-1
CDR3 protein: CASGPGLAGSSSYNEQFF
CDR3 DNA: TGTGCCAGCGGACCGGGACTAGCGGGGTCCAGCTCCTACAATGAGCAGTTCTTC

clone size: NA
V gene: TRBV7-9
D gene: NA
J gene: TRBJ1-1
CDR3 protein: CASTRGSTEAFF
CDR3 DNA: TGTGCCAGCACCCGAGGTAGCACTGAAGCTTTCTTT

clone size: NA
V gene: TRBV9
D gene: NA
J gene: TRBJ2-2
CDR3 protein: CASSVGVVVNSPLNTGELFF
CDR3 DNA: TGTGCCAGCAGCGTAGGAGTAGTGGTTAACAGCCCCTTGAACACCGGGGAGCTGTTTTTT

clone size: NA
V gene: TRBV19
D gene: NA
J gene: TRBJ2-7
CDR3 protein: CASSMDSSYEQYF
CDR3 DNA: TGTGCCAGTAGCATGGACAGTTCCTACGAGCAGTACTTC

clone size: NA
V gene: TRBV28
D gene: NA
J gene: TRBJ2-1
CDR3 protein: CASSLAGILAYNEQFF
CDR3 DNA: TGTGCCAGCAGTCTCGCAGGGATCCTGGCCTACAATGAGCAGTTCTTC

clone size: few
V gene: TRBV5-1
D gene: NA
J gene: TRBJ1-6
CDR3 protein: CASSSQGGDSPLHF
CDR3 DNA: TGCGCCAGCAGCTCCCAGGGAGGCGATTCACCCCTCCACTTT

clone size: NA
V gene: TRBV11-2
D gene: NA
J gene: TRBJ2-5
CDR3 protein: CASSLGARGETQYF
CDR3 DNA: TGTGCCAGCAGCTTAGGGGCGCGGGGAGAGACCCAGTACTTC

clone size: few
V gene: TRBV7-6
D gene: TRBD2
J gene: TRBJ2-2
CDR3 protein: CASSSPLREYSGELFF
CDR3 DNA: TGTGCCAGCAGCTCCCCTTTGCGGGAGTATTCCGGGGAGCTGTTTTTT

clone size: once
V gene: TRBV28
D gene: NA
J gene: TRBJ2-7
CDR3 protein: CASSLREEQYF
CDR3 DNA: TGTGCCAGCAGTTTAAGGGAAGAGCAGTACTTC

clone size: NA
V gene: TRBV18
D gene: NA
J gene: TRBJ1-4
CDR3 protein: CASSPPAGSEKLFF
CDR3 DNA: TGTGCCAGCTCACCACCGGCAGGGAGTGAAAAACTGTTTTTT

clone size: NA
V gene: TRBV5-6
D gene: NA
J gene: TRBJ1-6
CDR3 protein: CASSLLGANNSPLHF
CDR3 DNA: TGTGCCAGCAGCCTCTTAGGGGCCAATAATTCACCCCTCCACTTT

clone size: NA
V gene: TRBV20-1
D gene: NA
J gene: TRBJ2-5
CDR3 protein: CSGADETQYF
CDR3 DNA: TGCAGTGGGGCGGATGAGACCCAGTACTTC

clone size: NA
V gene: TRBV6-5
D gene: NA
J gene: TRBJ2-7
CDR3 protein: CASSYSLRGPYEQYF
CDR3 DNA: TGTGCCAGCAGTTACTCGCTTCGGGGGCCCTACGAGCAGTACTTC

clone size: NA
V gene: TRBV19
D gene: NA
J gene: TRBJ2-2
CDR3 protein: CASSYLEQGNTGELFF
CDR3 DNA: TGTGCCAGTAGCTACCTTGAACAGGGAAACACCGGGGAGCTGTTTTTT

clone size: once
V gene: TRBV5-1
D gene: NA
J gene: TRBJ2-3
CDR3 protein: CASSLPLHTDTQYF
CDR3 DNA: TGCGCCAGCAGCTTGCCTCTCCACACAGATACGCAGTATTTT